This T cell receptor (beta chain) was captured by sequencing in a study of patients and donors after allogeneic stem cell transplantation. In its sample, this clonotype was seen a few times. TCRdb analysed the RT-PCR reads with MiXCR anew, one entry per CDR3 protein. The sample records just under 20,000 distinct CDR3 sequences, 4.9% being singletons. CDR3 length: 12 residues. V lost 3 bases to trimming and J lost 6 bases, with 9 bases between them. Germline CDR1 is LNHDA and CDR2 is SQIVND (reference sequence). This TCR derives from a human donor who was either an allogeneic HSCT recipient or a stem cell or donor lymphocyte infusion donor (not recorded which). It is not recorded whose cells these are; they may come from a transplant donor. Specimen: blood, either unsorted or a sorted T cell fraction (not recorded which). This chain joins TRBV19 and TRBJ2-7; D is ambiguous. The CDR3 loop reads CASSISVCEQYF. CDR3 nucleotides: TGTGCCAGTAGTATTTCTGTCTGCGAGCAGTACTTC.